This passage covers 6 T cell receptor beta chains from one sample sequenced in a study of cytomegalovirus exposure and HLA in healthy donors. It was with 60 Vbeta and 13 Jbeta primers that the PCR ran. Using immunoSEQ multiplex PCR, the repertoire was profiled, and TCRdb retains in-frame clones only, with some absent. The sample consists of approximately 140,000 clones, roughly 66% of them appearing once. The sequencing input was PBMCs. These receptors were taken from a woman aged 60-75 years in good health and CMV-seronegative.

This clone has a handful of counts. The rearrangement uses TRBV27 and TRBJ1-1, with a weak D call TRBD1 (5 bases). The V gene lost 8 bases and the J gene lost 5 bases, with 15 bases spanning the gap. The V gene's germline CDR1 is MNHEY and CDR2 SMNVEV (reference sequence). The CDR3 runs 13 residues. DNA of the CDR3: TGTGCCAGCCAAACTAACCAGGGTACTGAAGCTTTCTTT. Translation gives CASQTNQGTEAFF.

J is TRBJ2-7 and V is TRBV5-1, with TRBD1 matching over 11 bases. Germline CDR1 reads SGHRS; CDR2 reads YFSETQ. CDR3 size: 14 residues. V shed 5 bases and J 3 bases; nucleotides not matched to a gene: 4. CDR3 loop: CASRAGTGGYEQYF. For the CDR3, the DNA is TGCGCCAGCAGGGCCGGGACAGGGGGCTACGAGCAGTACTTC.

This chain links TRBV7-9 with TRBJ2-7; 11 bases align to TRBD1. CDR3 length: 15 amino acids. V trimming: 3 bases; J trimming: 3 bases; junction bases outside the gene matches: 4. Germline values: CDR1 SEHNR, CDR2 FQNEAQ (reference sequence). In DNA form, the CDR3 reads TGTGCCAGCAGCTTTCCGGGACAGGGGGACTACGAGCAGTACTTC. It codes for CASSFPGQGDYEQYF.

The rearrangement uses TRBV28 and TRBJ2-5; 7 bases are shared with TRBD2. The junction had 4 bases not matched to a gene; V was cut back by 8 bases and J by 4 bases. The CDR3 extends over 12 amino acids. The germline CDR1 and CDR2 sequences are MDHEN and SYDVKM. Here the CDR3 DNA reads TGTGCCAGCGGGAGGGCCCCAGAGACCCAGTACTTC. Translating it yields CASGRAPETQYF.

The rearrangement links TRBV4-3 to TRBJ2-2; maybe TRBD2 (5 bases). CDR3 size: 14 residues. Per the germline V gene, CDR1 is LGHNA and CDR2 is YSLEER. V lost 4 bases to trimming and J lost 6 bases, with 12 bases between them. In nucleotides, the CDR3 is TGCGCCAGCAGCCGGAGTGGAGGTTCCGGGGAGCTGTTTTTT. Translation: CASSRSGGSGELFF.

The chain combines TRBV6-5 with TRBJ1-2; D ambiguous. This CDR3 is 14 amino acids long. The germline V gene encodes CDR1 MNHEY and CDR2 SVGAGI. Trimming took off 3 bases at V and 4 bases at J, with 12 bases between the two ends. The CDR3 region has the DNA TGTGCCAGCAGTTATCCGGGATACCCCTATGGCTACACCTTC. Encoded protein: CASSYPGYPYGYTF.